The 12 T cell receptor beta chains presented below share a single source sample, sequenced in a study of T cell clonotyping in hematopoietic cell transplantation. TCRdb's copy holds only in-frame clones and misses some; the assay was immunoSEQ multiplex PCR. This table holds about 5,300 clones, less than 30% found once. The source was peripheral blood mononuclear cells, collected 180 days after allogeneic stem cell transplant. These receptors were taken from a male patient in his thirties or forties who had an allogeneic stem cell transplant from an unrelated donor, so the T cells may come from the graft donor. Some clones in this sample may be carry-over from other donors' samples.

This chain uses TRBV30 with TRBJ1-4; D might be TRBD1 (6 bases). The germline V gene has CDR1 GTSNPN and CDR2 SVGIG (reference sequence). Trimming shortened V by 0 bases and J by 5 bases, and 13 bases separated the two germline ends. This CDR3 spans 15 amino acids. Written as DNA, the CDR3 is TGTGCCTGGAGTGTGGAAGGGGGGCTAAATGAAAAACTGTTTTTT. Translating it yields CAWSVEGGLNEKLFF.

V gene TRBV30 combines with J gene TRBJ2-7; D may be TRBD2 (5 bases). Trimming cost V 0 bases and J 7 bases, with 16 bases left between them. The CDR3 is made up of 14 amino acids. Germline V lookup: CDR1 GTSNPN, CDR2 SVGIG (reference sequence). CDR3 protein: CAWSVLHRGGEQYF. DNA of the CDR3: TGTGCCTGGAGTGTACTACATCGCGGAGGAGAGCAGTACTTC.

This clone was detected a few times. V is TRBV7-8 and J is TRBJ1-1; D is unclear. The length of the CDR3 is 13 residues. Trimming cost V 4 bases and J 4 bases, with 10 bases left between them. CDR1 is SGHVS, CDR2 FQNEAQ, per germline. The CDR3 reads CASSYPGRTEAFF. CDR3 coding DNA: TGTGCCAGCAGCTACCCAGGTCGCACTGAAGCTTTCTTT.

Judged by abundance, this clone is medium-sized. V gene TRBV4-3 combines with J gene TRBJ1-1; D gene ambiguous. V lost 0 bases and J 8 bases, leaving 10 bases between the germline ends. CDR3 length: 13 amino acids. Looked up from germline, CDR1 is LGHNA and CDR2 is YSLEER. The CDR3 loop reads CASSQEAETEAFF. The CDR3 DNA follows: TGCGCCAGCAGCCAAGAGGCGGAAACCGAAGCTTTCTTT.

This chain links TRBV30 with TRBJ2-4; D gene uncertain. Germline lookup yields CDR1 GTSNPN and CDR2 SVGIG (reference sequence). Trimming cost V 0 bases and J 5 bases, with 5 bases left between them. This CDR3 spans 12 amino acids. In DNA, the CDR3 is TGTGCCTGGAGTGTTCGGGAAAACATTCAGTACTTC. Its translation is CAWSVRENIQYF.

This clone was seen only a few times. The chain couples TRBV27 to TRBJ2-7; 9 bases fit TRBD1. The CDR3 length is 16 residues. Trimming at V came to 7 bases and at J to 4 bases, leaving 14 bases not matched to a gene. Per the germline V gene, CDR1 is MNHEY and CDR2 is SMNVEV (reference sequence). The CDR3 DNA reads as TGTGCCAGCATCCCGGCCCCGGACAGGGGAATTTACGAGCAGTACTTC. Amino acids: CASIPAPDRGIYEQYF.

This chain uses TRBV30 with TRBJ1-2, with D unresolved. Germline-derived CDR1 and CDR2 are GTSNPN and SVGIG (reference sequence). The CDR3 extends over 14 amino acids. Trimming took off 2 bases at V and 2 bases at J, with 12 bases between the two ends. This CDR3 reads CAWSFAALNYGYTF. The CDR3 bases are TGTGCCTGGAGTTTCGCCGCACTAAACTATGGCTACACCTTC. Complete variable domain (other parts from reference TRBV30 and TRBJ1-2): SQTIHQWPATLVQPVGSPLSLECTVEGTSNPNLYWYRQAAGRGLQLLFYSVGIGQISSEVPQNLSASRPQDRQFILSSKKLLLSDSGFYLCAWSFAALNYGYTFGSGTRLTVV.

The V and J genes are TRBV30 and TRBJ2-5; TRBD2 agrees at 10 bases. Germline CDR1 and CDR2: GTSNPN and SVGIG (reference sequence). The CDR3 consists of 13 residues. V was clipped by 8 bases and J by 5 bases; unmatched bases: 8. The CDR3 sequence: CASKRGGGETQYF. CDR3 nucleotide sequence: TGTGCCAGTAAGCGGGGGGGCGGCGAGACCCAGTACTTC.

This rearrangement joins TRBV30 to TRBJ1-1; D possibly corresponds to TRBD1 (6 bases). The CDR3 is made up of 15 amino acids. Trimming cost V 4 bases and J 0 bases, with 15 bases left between them. From germline, CDR1 is GTSNPN and CDR2 SVGIG (reference sequence). CDR3 in amino acids: CAWTPPTGMNTEAFF. CDR3 DNA sequence: TGTGCCTGGACCCCTCCCACAGGGATGAACACTGAAGCTTTCTTT.

The chain is built from TRBV4-1 and TRBJ2-1; 13 nucleotides agree with TRBD2. J was trimmed by 12 bases and V by 5 bases; bases with no gene match: 10. Germline CDR1 and CDR2: MGHRA and YSYEKL. The CDR3 length is 15 residues. In DNA form, the CDR3 reads TGCGCCAGCAGCAACAGACTAGCGGGAGGCCTTGGGCAGTTCTTC. As protein: CASSNRLAGGLGQFF.

There are a few counts of this clone. This sequence joins TRBV30 and TRBJ2-7, with D possibly TRBD1 on 6 matching bases. CDR1 and CDR2 (germline): GTSNPN, SVGIG (reference sequence). Trimming took off 2 bases at V and 6 bases at J, with 14 bases between the two ends. There are 13 residues in the CDR3. The CDR3 region is CAWSYREDGEQYF. For the CDR3, the DNA is TGTGCCTGGAGTTACAGGGAAGACGGCGAGCAGTACTTC.

This chain connects TRBV5-6 to TRBJ1-2; D unresolved. This CDR3 region has 17 residues. V shed 4 bases and J shed 4 bases, with 23 bases lying between them. Germline assignment: CDR1 SGHDT and CDR2 YYEEEE. The CDR3 nucleotides are TGTGCCAGCAGCCCGCGGCGGCTGGGATATAGCGTCTATGGCTACACCTTC. Protein: CASSPRRLGYSVYGYTF.